Below, 4 T cell receptor beta chains from the same sample are listed, as sequenced in a study of T-cell reconstitution after alpha-beta-depleted transplantation in children. Unique molecular identifiers featured in how the TCRbeta library was prepared. TCRdb passed the PCR reads through MiXCR, listing each CDR3 protein once. The repertoire holds over 200,000 distinct CDR3 sequences, around 10% seen once, with less than 8% in the top ten. The sample consisted of PBMCs from the stem cell graft donor, taken from the stem cell graft. The receptor source for this set is a human donor who donated a stem cell graft to a child with acute lymphoblastic leukemia.

This sequence joins TRBV7-9 and TRBJ2-3; D not resolved. CDR3 length: 17 residues. With 1 base removed from V and 2 bases from J, the gap between germline ends came to 16 bases. Germline V gene data show CDR1 as SEHNR and CDR2 as FQNEAQ (reference sequence). The CDR3: CASSLGRQSRITDTQYF. CDR3 bases: TGTGCCAGCAGCTTAGGGCGGCAGAGCCGTATCACAGATACGCAGTATTTT. The whole variable domain, filled in from reference TRBV7-9 and TRBJ2-3, reads DTGVSQNPRHKITKRGQNVTFRCDPISEHNRLYWYRQTLGQGPEFLTYFQNEAQLEKSRLLSDRFSAERPKGSFSTLEIQRTEQGDSAMYLCASSLGRQSRITDTQYFGPGTRLTVL.

This clonotype was seen a few times. The chain links TRBV7-2 to TRBJ2-5; D is possibly TRBD1 or TRBD2 (5 bases each). CDR1 and CDR2 from the germline V gene are SGHTA and FQGNSA. The CDR3 length is 17 residues. V was clipped by 1 base and J by 5 bases, with 20 bases between them. CDR3 DNA sequence: TGTGCCAGCAGCTTAGGACCGGGGACCACCGGTTTCGAGACCCAGTACTTC. Protein: CASSLGPGTTGFETQYF.

This clonotype was picked up a small number of times. The gene calls are TRBV6-9 and TRBJ1-5; perhaps TRBD1 as D (5 bases). V lost 7 bases to trimming and J lost 0 bases, with 19 bases between them. Germline V gives CDR1 MNHGY, CDR2 SVAAGI. This CDR3 is 17 amino acids long. CDR3 sequence reads: CASTRDFQPYSNQPQHF. In DNA, the CDR3 is TGTGCCAGCACCCGGGACTTCCAGCCCTATAGCAATCAGCCCCAGCATTTT.

There are many counts of this clonotype. The CDR3 protein is CASSPAIANTGELFF. CDR3 coding DNA: TGTGCCAGCAGCCCGGCAATCGCGAACACCGGGGAGCTGTTTTTT. The chain employs TRBV12-3 or TRBV12-4 and TRBJ2-2, with unresolved D. The CDR3 is 15 amino acids. The germline V and J ends were trimmed by 6 bases and 0 bases, with 11 bases remaining between them.